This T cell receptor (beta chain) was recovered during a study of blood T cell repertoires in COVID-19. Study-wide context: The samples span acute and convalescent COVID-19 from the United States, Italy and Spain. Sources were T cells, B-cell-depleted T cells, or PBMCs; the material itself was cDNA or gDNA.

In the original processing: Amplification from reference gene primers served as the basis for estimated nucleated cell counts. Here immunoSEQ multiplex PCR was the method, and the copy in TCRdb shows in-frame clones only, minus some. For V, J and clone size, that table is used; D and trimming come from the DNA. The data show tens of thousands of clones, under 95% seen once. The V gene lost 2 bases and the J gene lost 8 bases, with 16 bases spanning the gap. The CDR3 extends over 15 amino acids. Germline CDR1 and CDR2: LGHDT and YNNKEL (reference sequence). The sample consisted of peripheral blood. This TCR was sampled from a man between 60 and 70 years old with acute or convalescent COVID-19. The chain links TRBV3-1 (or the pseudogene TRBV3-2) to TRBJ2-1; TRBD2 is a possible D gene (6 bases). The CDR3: CASSQTDGTGDEQFF. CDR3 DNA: TGTGCCAGCAGCCAAACGGACGGAACGGGGGATGAGCAGTTCTTC.